The next 32 T cell receptor beta chains were all read from a single sample in a study of tumor-infiltrating lymphocytes in primary liver carcinoma. cDNA specific to TCR beta was made from 500 ng of total RNA, with a constant-region primer employed for priming. Employing slightly modified ARM-PCR, three nested multiplex PCR rounds were run, and these gave rise to the TCR beta libraries. A C-beta reverse primer and TRBV1-TRBV30 forward primers served in each of the first two PCR rounds, at about 9 cycles apiece. Using its own MiXCR run on the multiplex PCR reads, TCRdb lists one record per CDR3 protein. The sample yields 300,000 to 400,000 distinct CDR3 sequences, over 55% seen once. In addition to blood RNA drawn from unsorted whole blood, germline DNA was extracted. Sequenced material: peripheral blood. Receptors originate from a middle-aged man with primary liver carcinoma and hepatitis B virus infection.

This clonotype was observed a few times. The chain combines TRBV5-1 with TRBJ2-3; D perhaps matches TRBD1 (6 bases). The CDR3 sequence is 13 residues long. Looked up from germline, CDR1 is SGHRS and CDR2 is YFSETQ. Trimming cost V 3 bases and J 5 bases, with 10 bases left between them. CDR3 residues: CASSSETGDTQYF. The CDR3 DNA reads as TGCGCCAGCAGCTCGGAGACAGGAGATACGCAGTATTTT.

This clonotype was picked up one time. The chain combines TRBV6-6 with TRBJ2-3, with TRBD2 identical over 10 bases. Germline CDR1 and CDR2: MNHNY and SVGAGI (reference sequence). CDR3 length equals 16 residues. V trimming: 4 bases; J trimming: 6 bases; junction bases outside the gene matches: 10. The DNA for the CDR3 is TGTGCCAGCAGTTCGGGACTAGCGAGAGGACTGGATACGCAGTATTTT. Amino acid sequence: CASSSGLARGLDTQYF.

The chain recombines TRBV11-2 with TRBJ1-1; D is unresolved. This CDR3 contains 16 residues. The germline V gene has CDR1 SGHAT and CDR2 FQNNGV. Trimming shortened V by 0 bases and J by 4 bases, and 15 bases separated the two germline ends. Here the CDR3 reads CASSLDPAASATEAFF. CDR3 sequence (DNA): TGTGCCAGCAGCTTAGATCCCGCAGCTAGCGCCACTGAAGCTTTCTTT.

The chain combines TRBV5-6 with TRBJ2-3; D gene uncertain. Trimming removed 8 bases from V and 4 bases from J, with 14 bases in between. The CDR3 contains 13 residues. Germline CDR1 reads SGHDT; CDR2 reads YYEEEE. The CDR3 region is CASSLQRADTQYF. The CDR3 DNA sequence: TGTGCCAGTAGCCTCCAGCGTGCAGATACGCAGTATTTT.

V gene TRBV10-2 combines with J gene TRBJ2-5; maybe TRBD1 (5 bases). This CDR3 has 12 residues. The germline V and J ends were trimmed by 9 bases and 2 bases, with 10 bases remaining between them. Germline V gene sequence: CDR1 WSHSY, CDR2 SAAADI. The CDR3 is CASSHRQETQYF. CDR3 sequence (DNA): TGCGCCAGTAGTCACAGGCAAGAGACCCAGTACTTC.

In the case of this clonotype: The junction differs from germline at one of its ends, possibly a read error. V is TRBV7-8 and J is TRBJ2-5; 9 positions match TRBD2. The CDR3 sequence is 17 residues long. Looked up from germline, CDR1 is SGHVS and CDR2 is FQNEAQ. The chain's CDR3 is CVSSLVSLAGGGGTQYF. Here the CDR3 DNA reads TGTGTCAGCAGCTTAGTCAGCCTGGCGGGAGGGGGAGGGACCCAGTACTTC.

With regard to this clonotype: Its ends do not fully match the called genes, so a read error is possible. CDR3 sequence reads: CASSRVELSIDTQYF. In DNA, the CDR3 is TGTGCCAGCTCTCGTGTGGAGCTCAGCATAGATACGCAGTATTTT. V usage is TRBV6-2 or TRBV6-3 and J usage is TRBJ2-3; no reliable D call. Per germline, CDR1 MNHEY and CDR2 SVGEGT. The CDR3 has 15 amino acids.

The rearrangement joins TRBV6-5 to TRBJ2-1; TRBD1 aligns across 8 bases. V gave up 6 bases and J gave up 13 bases; unmatched junction bases: 14. This CDR3 is 14 amino acids long. The germline CDR1 and CDR2 sequences are MNHEY and SVGAGI. The CDR3 loop is CASSLWDRPLEQFF. CDR3 nucleotides: TGTGCCAGCAGCCTGTGGGACAGGCCTTTAGAACAGTTCTTC.

Regarding this clonotype: The junction departs from germline at one end; a sequencing error may be responsible. The gene calls are TRBV11-2 and TRBJ2-3, with 10 bases fitting TRBD2. This CDR3 spans 17 amino acids. CDR1 SGHAT and CDR2 FQNNGV come from the germline V gene. CDR3 DNA sequence: TGTGCCAGCATCGATCAGGTTTCTAGCGGGAGCTCAGATACGGAGTATTTT. The encoded protein is CASIDQVSSGSSDTEYF.

On this clonotype: Germline is not matched at one junction end, which may reflect a read error. The V call is TRBV14, the J call TRBJ2-7; D call uncertain. The CDR3 spans 15 residues. Germline lookup yields CDR1 SGHDN and CDR2 FVKESK. CDR3 amino acids: CASSHTFRGAYELYF. The CDR3 nucleotides are TGTGCCAGCAGCCACACTTTTCGAGGAGCCTACGAGCTGTACTTC.

J is TRBJ2-7 and V is TRBV6-5; D gene unclear. The CDR3 length is 15 residues. Looked up from germline, CDR1 is MNHEY and CDR2 is SVGAGI. Between the trimmed V and J ends, which lost 0 bases and 2 bases, there was a span of 11 bases. Written as DNA, the CDR3 is TGTGCCAGCAGTTACTCGAGTCACAGCACCTACGAGCAGTACTTC. Translating gives CASSYSSHSTYEQYF.

This clonotype appeared a few times. One base away lies a much larger clone, so this may be a sequencing read error. The CDR3 does not close with the conserved phenylalanine or tryptophan, likely indicating a read error. V gene TRBV5-5 combines with J gene TRBJ1-1; D is undetermined. Trimming took off 4 bases at V and 5 bases at J, with 12 bases between the two ends. Germline loops: CDR1 SGHKS, CDR2 YYEKEE (reference sequence). The CDR3 runs to 13 residues. The CDR3 protein is CASSGFQLTEAFY. CDR3 DNA sequence: TGTGCCAGCAGCGGGTTCCAGTTAACTGAAGCTTTCTAT.

In the case of this clonotype: This may arise from a read error, as a much more abundant clone is one base away. The chain links TRBV6-1 to TRBJ1-1; TRBD1 might be the D (5 bases). This CDR3 has 15 amino acids. Per the germline V gene, CDR1 is MNHNS and CDR2 is SASEGT. Trimming took 4 bases from V and 3 from J, leaving 15 bases between them. This chain's CDR3 is CASSGRQAGHTEAFF. The CDR3 region has the DNA TGTGCCAGCAGTGGACGCCAGGCGGGGCACACTGAAGCTTTCTTT.

The CDR3 DNA is TGTGCCAGCAGCTTACCTAGCATCCACGAGCAGTACTTC. Protein product: CASSLPSIHEQYF. This chain joins TRBV5-4 and TRBJ2-7; a weak D match, TRBD2 (5 bases). Germline V CDR1 and CDR2: SGHNT, YYREEE (reference sequence). The length of the CDR3 is 13 residues. V lost 2 bases, J lost 5 bases, and 11 bases lay in between.

As concerns this clonotype: A much bigger clone sits one base away, suggesting this may be a read error. The rearrangement links TRBV4-1 to TRBJ2-7, with D hard to call. Germline V lookup: CDR1 MGHRA, CDR2 YSYEKL. V was pared by 0 bases and J by 3 bases, with 9 bases between. The CDR3 totals 14 residues. Here the CDR3 DNA reads TGCGCCAGCAGCCAAGATTCGATGGGCTACGAGCAGTACTTC. Translation gives CASSQDSMGYEQYF.

Details on this clonotype: This clone may be a read error of a much larger clone one base away. V gene TRBV29-1 combines with J gene TRBJ2-3, with 9 bases aligning to TRBD1. This CDR3 comprises 14 residues. CDR1 SQVTM and CDR2 ANQGSEA come from the germline V gene. CDR3 in amino acids: CIVPGQGWGDTQYF. As DNA, the CDR3 is TGCATCGTCCCGGGACAGGGATGGGGAGATACGCAGTATTTT.

Note on this clonotype: The CDR3 does not close with the conserved phenylalanine or tryptophan, likely indicating a read error. The chain joins TRBV11-1 to TRBJ2-1; TRBD1 matches at 8 bases. CDR1 is SGHAT, CDR2 FQDESV, per germline (reference sequence). There are 15 residues in the CDR3. CDR3 nucleotides: TGTGCCAGCAGCTTCAGGACAGGGACCTACAATGAACAGTTCCTC. Protein sequence: CASSFRTGTYNEQFL.

Notes on this clonotype: A much larger clone differs by one base, so this may be a read error. The CDR3 carries no conserved terminal phenylalanine or tryptophan, so it likely arises from a read error. The V gene is TRBV11-1, the J gene TRBJ1-2, with D possibly TRBD1 on 6 matching bases. This CDR3 region has 14 residues. The V gene's germline CDR1 is SGHAT and CDR2 FQDESV (reference sequence). As DNA, the CDR3 is TGTGCCGGCAGCTTTTCACAGGGAGACGGTGGCTACACCCTC. Amino acids: CAGSFSQGDGGYTL.

For this clonotype: Given a much more abundant clone one base away, this may be a read error. For the CDR3, the DNA is TGTGCCAGCAGCCAAGTCCTCCGGGCGGGGCGATGGGACAATGAGCAGTTATTC. Translated, it gives CASSQVLRAGRWDNEQLF. V usage is TRBV4-2 and J usage is TRBJ2-1; perhaps D is TRBD1 or TRBD2 (6 bases each). This CDR3 region has 18 residues. Germline CDR1 reads LGHNA; CDR2 reads YNFKEQ.

The rearrangement joins TRBV5-4 to TRBJ2-2, with 9 bases aligning to TRBD2. The trim removed 4 bases at V and 9 bases at J, leaving 10 bases unmatched. Germline V gene sequence: CDR1 SGHNT, CDR2 YYREEE (reference sequence). This CDR3 has 15 amino acids. The CDR3, as DNA: TGTGCCAGCAGCCCTAGCGGGGCGGTCGGGAGGGAGCTGTTTTTT. Protein product: CASSPSGAVGRELFF.

The table lists this clonotype with many counts. This sequence joins TRBV6-2 or TRBV6-3 and TRBJ2-5; no clear D. Between the trimmed V and J ends, which lost 7 bases and 5 bases, there was a span of 14 bases. The CDR3 has 13 amino acids. The germline V gene encodes CDR1 MNHEY and CDR2 SVGEGT. The CDR3 bases are TGTGCCAGCACCCCGGGTGGTCGGGAGACCCAGTACTTC. Amino acids: CASTPGGRETQYF.

The chain carries TRBV6-2 or TRBV6-3 and TRBJ2-3, with TRBD1 as a possible D gene (6 bases). The CDR3 is 16 amino acids. Germline V gene lookup returns CDR1 MNHEY and CDR2 SVGEGT. V lost 1 base and J 2 bases, leaving 13 bases between the germline ends. The CDR3: CASSYFGQGTTDTQYF. CDR3 nucleotides: TGTGCCAGCAGTTACTTTGGCCAGGGGACCACAGATACGCAGTATTTT.

Turning to this clonotype: Since a much larger clone is just one base distant, this may be a read error. This rearrangement joins TRBV6-5 to TRBJ2-4; no definite D call. Germline CDR1 reads MNHEY; CDR2 reads SVGAGI. The CDR3 consists of 13 residues. The CDR3 DNA is TGTGGCAGCAGTCCCCGGACGACGAACATTCAGTACTTC. Translation gives CGSSPRTTNIQYF.

Details on this clonotype: Its ends do not fully match the called genes, so a read error is possible. V gene TRBV5-6 combines with J gene TRBJ2-7; 10 positions agree with TRBD1. The germline V gene has CDR1 SGHDT and CDR2 YYEEEE. This CDR3 comprises 15 residues. CDR3 DNA sequence: TGTGCCTGCAGCTTGGTGGGACAGGGGAGATACGAGCAGTACTTC. Translated: CACSLVGQGRYEQYF.

Regarding this clonotype: One junction end disagrees with the germline gene, perhaps due to a read error. The chain recombines TRBV6-1 with TRBJ1-5; unclear D gene. The CDR3 contains 13 residues. The germline V gene encodes CDR1 MNHNS and CDR2 SASEGT. CDR3 amino acids: CASSEIGETPQHF. CDR3 nucleotides: TGCGCCAGCAGCGAGATAGGCGAGACGCCCCAGCATTTT.

The chain recombines TRBV12-1 with TRBJ2-1. TRBV12-1 is classified as a pseudogene. The CDR3 has 15 amino acids. DNA for the CDR3: TGTGCCAGCAGCCTGATACTCAAGGCGTACAATGAGCACTTCTTT. Residues: CASSLILKAYNEHFF.

This sequence joins TRBV11-1 and TRBJ2-4; TRBD1 agrees at 10 bases. After removal of 4 bases from V and 0 bases from J, the junction contained 15 bases not matched to a gene. CDR1 and CDR2 (germline): SGHAT, FQDESV (reference sequence). The CDR3 extends over 20 amino acids. Here the CDR3 DNA reads TGTGCCAGCAGCTCAGGGACCCGGGACAGGGGAGATTTAGCCAAAAACATTCAGTACTTC. The encoded protein is CASSSGTRDRGDLAKNIQYF.

This clonotype was found once. This is likely a read error, given that the CDR3 carries no conserved phenylalanine or tryptophan at its end. It is unclear where the CDR3 begins or ends on the DNA, so no DNA is shown, and the CDR3 is as TCRdb lists it. The J gene is TRBJ2-7, the V gene TRBV10-3; whether TRBD1, the table's D call, matches the DNA was not checked. The CDR3 comprises 13 residues, both ends counted. CDR1 is ENHRY, CDR2 SYGVKD, per germline. The CDR3 loop reads CAISGPGKHEQHI.

Ten or more counts support this clonotype. The chain joins TRBV6-6 to TRBJ2-7, with 10 positions matching TRBD1. Germline trimming cut 2 bases from V and 3 bases from J; bases unmatched to any gene: 7. The germline V gene has CDR1 MNHNY and CDR2 SVGAGI (reference sequence). The length of the CDR3 is 16 residues. Written as DNA, the CDR3 is TGTGCCAGCAGTTACGCTCCGGGACAGGGGCGCTACGAGCAGTACTTC. It yields the protein CASSYAPGQGRYEQYF.

Details on this clonotype: Germline and junction disagree at one end, which may indicate a read error. The J gene is TRBJ2-2, the V gene TRBV5-4, with D possibly matching TRBD1 (7 bases). The germline V gene encodes CDR1 SGHNT and CDR2 YYREEE (reference sequence). The CDR3 runs to 16 residues. The CDR3 spells CASSMAQGGGTGELFF. The DNA of the CDR3 is TGTGCTAGCAGCATGGCCCAGGGGGGAGGCACCGGGGAGCTGTTTTTT.

Regarding this clonotype: The missing conserved phenylalanine or tryptophan at the end of this CDR3 makes a read error likely. The V call is TRBV4-3, the J call TRBJ2-3, with 8 positions matching TRBD1. Unmatched junction bases numbered 9, after V lost 2 bases and J lost 5 bases. The CDR3 extends over 16 amino acids. Looked up from germline, CDR1 is LGHNA and CDR2 is YSLEER. CDR3 residues: CASSQHPTGVGDTQYS. As DNA, the CDR3 is TGCGCCAGCAGCCAACACCCGACAGGGGTGGGAGATACGCAGTATTCT.

This sequence joins TRBV5-1 and TRBJ2-1; tentative D call: TRBD2 (7 bases). The CDR3 is 15 residues long. Per the germline V gene, CDR1 is SGHRS and CDR2 is YFSETQ. V lost 6 bases and J lost 7, with 20 bases in between. The CDR3 region has the DNA TGCGCCAGCACCCTGGGGGCTATCGGGAGGAATGAGCAGTTCTTC. Its translation is CASTLGAIGRNEQFF.